This is a list of T cell receptor beta chains from one sample in a study of post-analysis software for immune sequencing data. TCRdb reanalysed the PCR reads using MiXCR and keeps one entry per CDR3 protein. The repertoire holds 700,000 to 900,000 distinct CDR3 sequences, with roughly 46% as singletons. Material for sequencing was blood. The receptors come from a girl under 18 with multiple sclerosis. Each CDR3 is given with its conserved first and last residue. The order of the fields is V gene, D gene, J gene, clone size, CDR3 DNA, CDR3 protein. The D gene is left open where the match is weak. Size tells how often a clone was seen (once, few, many) or the class of an expanded clone, and some rows leave it out.

v_call: TRBV10-3; d_call: NA; j_call: TRBJ1-2; clone_size: NA; cdr3_nt: TGTGCCATCAGTGAGTCGGAAATTGGGGAAGGCTACACCTTC; cdr3_aa: CAISESEIGEGYTF
v_call: TRBV12-3/TRBV12-4; d_call: TRBD1; j_call: TRBJ2-3; clone_size: NA; cdr3_nt: TGTGCCAGCAGTACCTGGGCCGGGACAGGGGGCTATACGCAGTATTTT; cdr3_aa: CASSTWAGTGGYTQYF
v_call: TRBV7-9; d_call: TRBD2; j_call: TRBJ2-2; clone_size: NA; cdr3_nt: TGTGCCAGCAGCTTACCTAGCGGGAGAGTGAGCACCGGGGAGCTGTTTTTT; cdr3_aa: CASSLPSGRVSTGELFF
v_call: TRBV12-3/TRBV12-4; d_call: TRBD1; j_call: TRBJ2-3; clone_size: NA; cdr3_nt: TGTACCAGCAGCTCCTCCGACAGGGGCAGCACAGATACGCAGTATTTT; cdr3_aa: CTSSSSDRGSTDTQYF
v_call: TRBV24-1; d_call: NA; j_call: TRBJ1-5; clone_size: NA; cdr3_nt: TGTGCCGCCAGTGTTGTGGGAGGGCCCCAGCATTTT; cdr3_aa: CAASVVGGPQHF
v_call: TRBV12-3/TRBV12-4; d_call: TRBD2; j_call: TRBJ2-1; clone_size: NA; cdr3_nt: TGTGCCAGCGGCCGAAGACTAGCGGGGGCCAACAATGAGCAGTTCTTC; cdr3_aa: CASGRRLAGANNEQFF
v_call: TRBV29-1; d_call: NA; j_call: TRBJ1-4; clone_size: NA; cdr3_nt: TGCAGCGTTGGGGGGACTAATGAAAAACTGTTTTTT; cdr3_aa: CSVGGTNEKLFF
v_call: TRBV7-3; d_call: TRBD2; j_call: TRBJ2-7; clone_size: NA; cdr3_nt: TGTGCCAGCAGCTCGTGGACTAGCGGAGGTTACGAGCAGTACTTC; cdr3_aa: CASSSWTSGGYEQYF
v_call: TRBV27; d_call: NA; j_call: TRBJ2-7; clone_size: NA; cdr3_nt: TGTGCCAGCAGTTTTCTGGGCCTCGCAGCCCACGAGCAGTACTTC; cdr3_aa: CASSFLGLAAHEQYF
v_call: TRBV29-1; d_call: NA; j_call: TRBJ2-7; clone_size: NA; cdr3_nt: TGCAGCGTGGGCCCCACGACGGCCGCTACCTACGAGCAGTACTTC; cdr3_aa: CSVGPTTAATYEQYF
v_call: TRBV7-9; d_call: TRBD2; j_call: TRBJ2-7; clone_size: NA; cdr3_nt: TGTGCCAGCAGCACGGAAAGCGGGACCTACGAGCAGTACTTC; cdr3_aa: CASSTESGTYEQYF
v_call: TRBV6-1; d_call: NA; j_call: TRBJ1-2; clone_size: NA; cdr3_nt: TGTGCCAGCAGTGATGACGCACCCGGCACCTATGGCTACACCTTC; cdr3_aa: CASSDDAPGTYGYTF
v_call: TRBV7-7; d_call: NA; j_call: TRBJ2-5; clone_size: NA; cdr3_nt: TGTGCTAGCAGCTTAGGAGGGGTAAAGCAAGAGACCCAGTACTTC; cdr3_aa: CASSLGGVKQETQYF
v_call: TRBV2; d_call: NA; j_call: TRBJ2-5; clone_size: NA; cdr3_nt: TGTGCCAGCAGTGAGGTGGAAGAGACCCAGTACTTC; cdr3_aa: CASSEVEETQYF
v_call: TRBV29-1; d_call: NA; j_call: TRBJ1-2; clone_size: few; cdr3_nt: TGCAGCGTCCGACAGGCCAACTATGGCTACACCTTC; cdr3_aa: CSVRQANYGYTF
v_call: TRBV5-1; d_call: NA; j_call: TRBJ2-1; clone_size: many; cdr3_nt: TGCGCCAGCAGCTTGGGACTCGGCGATGAGCAGTTCTTC; cdr3_aa: CASSLGLGDEQFF
v_call: TRBV27; d_call: TRBD1; j_call: TRBJ2-5; clone_size: NA; cdr3_nt: TGTGCCAGCAGGACAGGGTGGGAGACCCAGTACTTC; cdr3_aa: CASRTGWETQYF
v_call: TRBV20-1; d_call: TRBD2; j_call: TRBJ2-1; clone_size: few; cdr3_nt: TGCAGTGCCACGACTAGCGGGGCCTACAATGAGCAGTTCTTC; cdr3_aa: CSATTSGAYNEQFF
v_call: TRBV29-1; d_call: NA; j_call: TRBJ2-3; clone_size: NA; cdr3_nt: TGCAGCGCTTTAAGTACAGATACGCGGTATTTT; cdr3_aa: CSALSTDTRYF
v_call: TRBV21-1; d_call: NA; j_call: TRBJ2-7; clone_size: NA; cdr3_nt: TGTGCCAGCAGCGGGCGGGAGGATCGAGCCTACGAGCAGTACTTC; cdr3_aa: CASSGREDRAYEQYF
v_call: TRBV18; d_call: TRBD1; j_call: TRBJ2-3; clone_size: NA; cdr3_nt: TGTGCCAGCTCGACAGGGCTTAGCTCAGATACGCAGTATTTT; cdr3_aa: CASSTGLSSDTQYF
v_call: TRBV9; d_call: TRBD1; j_call: TRBJ1-2; clone_size: few; cdr3_nt: TGTGCCAGCAGCGCCCAACGGACAGGGGGCCCCTATGGCTACACCTTC; cdr3_aa: CASSAQRTGGPYGYTF
v_call: TRBV11-2; d_call: NA; j_call: TRBJ2-3; clone_size: few; cdr3_nt: TGTGCCAGCACCTGGGGCACTGGGGTCACAGATACGCAGTATTTT; cdr3_aa: CASTWGTGVTDTQYF
v_call: TRBV27; d_call: NA; j_call: TRBJ1-2; clone_size: few; cdr3_nt: TGTGCCAGCAGTTTATCAGGGGGGAACTATGGCTACACCTTC; cdr3_aa: CASSLSGGNYGYTF
v_call: TRBV20-1; d_call: NA; j_call: TRBJ2-7; clone_size: NA; cdr3_nt: TGCAGTGCTAGAGATCAGTTGGCTAGCGACTACGAGCAGTACTTC; cdr3_aa: CSARDQLASDYEQYF
v_call: TRBV5-4; d_call: NA; j_call: TRBJ2-3; clone_size: once; cdr3_nt: TGTGCCAGCAGCTTGGTTCGTCCCGACTCCGATACGCAGTATTTT; cdr3_aa: CASSLVRPDSDTQYF
v_call: TRBV20-1; d_call: TRBD2; j_call: TRBJ2-7; clone_size: few; cdr3_nt: TGCAGTGCTAGGGATCTAGCGGGCTCCTACGAGCAGTACTTC; cdr3_aa: CSARDLAGSYEQYF
v_call: TRBV29-1; d_call: TRBD1; j_call: TRBJ2-5; clone_size: NA; cdr3_nt: TGCAGCGTCCTCCCGGGACAGAGCCAAGAGACCCAGTACTTC; cdr3_aa: CSVLPGQSQETQYF
v_call: TRBV20-1; d_call: TRBD2; j_call: TRBJ2-5; clone_size: few; cdr3_nt: TGCAGTGCTGATTTGGGACTAGCGGCCCAAGAGACCCAGTACTTC; cdr3_aa: CSADLGLAAQETQYF
v_call: TRBV6-6; d_call: TRBD1; j_call: TRBJ2-7; clone_size: NA; cdr3_nt: TGTGCCAGCCGGGACAGGGTCTACGAGCAGTACTTC; cdr3_aa: CASRDRVYEQYF
v_call: TRBV6-1; d_call: NA; j_call: TRBJ2-4; clone_size: NA; cdr3_nt: TGTGCCAGCAGGATTACTAGTCCAGGGGCTCAGTACTTC; cdr3_aa: CASRITSPGAQYF
v_call: TRBV12-3/TRBV12-4; d_call: NA; j_call: TRBJ2-7; clone_size: NA; cdr3_nt: TGTGCCAGCAGTCCTCGGGACTCCAAGCAGTACTTC; cdr3_aa: CASSPRDSKQYF
v_call: TRBV3-1; d_call: TRBD2; j_call: TRBJ2-1; clone_size: NA; cdr3_nt: TGTGCCAGCAGCCAAGATAATTGGACTAGCCACCAAGAGACCCAGTTCTTC; cdr3_aa: CASSQDNWTSHQETQFF
v_call: TRBV6-5; d_call: NA; j_call: TRBJ1-4; clone_size: NA; cdr3_nt: TGTGCCAGCAGCTATACCTGGGGTGAAAAACTGTTTTTT; cdr3_aa: CASSYTWGEKLFF
v_call: TRBV6-1; d_call: NA; j_call: TRBJ2-7; clone_size: NA; cdr3_nt: TGTGCCACCCAGGCGAAGGAGAGCTCCTACGAGCAGTACTTC; cdr3_aa: CATQAKESSYEQYF
v_call: TRBV4-1; d_call: NA; j_call: TRBJ1-2; clone_size: NA; cdr3_nt: TGCGCCAGCAGCCAAAGACAGAACTATGGCTACACCTTC; cdr3_aa: CASSQRQNYGYTF
v_call: TRBV20-1; d_call: TRBD2; j_call: TRBJ2-1; clone_size: NA; cdr3_nt: TGCAGTGCTAGAACGGGACTAGCGGGAGTCGGATCGCCCAATGAGCAGTTCTTC; cdr3_aa: CSARTGLAGVGSPNEQFF
v_call: TRBV28; d_call: NA; j_call: TRBJ1-5; clone_size: NA; cdr3_nt: TGTGCCAGCAGTTTTTGGGGGCAGCCCCAGCATTTT; cdr3_aa: CASSFWGQPQHF
v_call: TRBV14; d_call: TRBD1; j_call: TRBJ2-7; clone_size: few; cdr3_nt: TGTGCCAGCAGCCCGACGGGACAGGGGGCCCGTAACCTCTACGAGCAGTACTTC; cdr3_aa: CASSPTGQGARNLYEQYF
v_call: TRBV11-2; d_call: NA; j_call: TRBJ2-3; clone_size: few; cdr3_nt: TGTGCCAGCAGCTTAGGCCCCCAGACGAGATTGGATACGCAGTATTTT; cdr3_aa: CASSLGPQTRLDTQYF
v_call: TRBV9; d_call: NA; j_call: TRBJ2-5; clone_size: NA; cdr3_nt: TGTGCCAGCAGCGTAGGCGGAGACGAGACCCAGTACTTC; cdr3_aa: CASSVGGDETQYF
v_call: TRBV2; d_call: TRBD2; j_call: TRBJ2-5; clone_size: NA; cdr3_nt: TGTGCCAGCGCCCGAAGCCGGGCGGGAGGGGCAGAGACCCAGTACTTC; cdr3_aa: CASARSRAGGAETQYF
v_call: TRBV20-1; d_call: NA; j_call: TRBJ2-2; clone_size: NA; cdr3_nt: TGCAGTGCTAGAGTCAACGGGGAGCTGTTTTTT; cdr3_aa: CSARVNGELFF
v_call: TRBV7-3; d_call: NA; j_call: TRBJ1-5; clone_size: NA; cdr3_nt: TGTGCCAGCAGCCCTAACCCGGGTCAGCCCCAGCATTTT; cdr3_aa: CASSPNPGQPQHF
v_call: TRBV25-1; d_call: TRBD2; j_call: TRBJ2-3; clone_size: few; cdr3_nt: TGTGCCAGCAGTGTAGGACTAGCGGGATCCGATACGCAGTATTTT; cdr3_aa: CASSVGLAGSDTQYF
v_call: TRBV12-3/TRBV12-4; d_call: TRBD2; j_call: TRBJ2-1; clone_size: once; cdr3_nt: TGTGCCAGCAGTTTAGCCCTAAGCGGGAGTTATAAGCAGTTCTTC; cdr3_aa: CASSLALSGSYKQFF
v_call: TRBV5-1; d_call: NA; j_call: TRBJ1-4; clone_size: once; cdr3_nt: TGCGCCAGCACCCCCGAGGCCTCTAATGAAAAACTGTTTTTT; cdr3_aa: CASTPEASNEKLFF
v_call: TRBV20-1; d_call: NA; j_call: TRBJ1-2; clone_size: NA; cdr3_nt: TGCAGGGGATTGGCGGGGAACTATGGCTACACCTTC; cdr3_aa: CRGLAGNYGYTF
v_call: TRBV28; d_call: TRBD2; j_call: TRBJ2-7; clone_size: NA; cdr3_nt: TGTGCCAGCAACTTCCAGCGGGGGGGCGGGAGGCTTTACGAGCAGTACTTC; cdr3_aa: CASNFQRGGGRLYEQYF
v_call: TRBV29-1; d_call: NA; j_call: TRBJ2-5; clone_size: few; cdr3_nt: TGCAGCGTTGACCCATCGGTCGGGGGTGAGACCCAGTACTTC; cdr3_aa: CSVDPSVGGETQYF
v_call: TRBV12-3/TRBV12-4; d_call: NA; j_call: TRBJ1-1; clone_size: NA; cdr3_nt: TGTGCCAGCAGTCACTTCGGGACTCAAGAAGCTTTCTTT; cdr3_aa: CASSHFGTQEAFF